This TCR beta chain derives from a study of post-analysis software for immune sequencing data (dated by TCRdb to the mid-2010s). Background on the whole study: Disease courses on record covered relapsing-remitting, secondary progressive and progressive-relapsing multiple sclerosis, though some patients had no subtype annotation. The patient repertoires were set against around ten previously published healthy control repertoires from donors whose ages ranged from roughly 6 to 26 years. A subset of samples was prepared in parallel using single-end sample barcoding, then pooled and co-amplified after Illumina adapter ligation. On the study overall, not on this receptor specifically: Multiple sclerosis patients had significantly lower normalized Chao1 diversity than controls, a result that suggests substantial peripheral T-cell clonal expansion. Roughly 5 TRBV segments, including TRBV5-6, TRBV5-1 and TRBV20-1, were significantly more frequent in patients than controls. The control group was slightly older than the multiple sclerosis patient group. Direct clustering with F measure revealed strong co-clustering of samples prepared in the same batch, which led to a batch-effect correction.

The library came from PCR. Instrument used: Illumina HiSeq 2500. To reduce PCR and sequencing biases, unique molecular identifiers were incorporated into the TCR beta cDNA libraries. Approximately 500,000 cDNA molecules were obtained per 1 to 10 million input T cells, so each molecule approximated one T cell. Patient libraries were prepared and sequenced with the same protocol used for the earlier healthy control dataset. Samples belonging to the same batch were prepared together, multiplexed and sequenced on a shared HiSeq lane. On the authors' methods: Raw barcoded reads were processed with MIGEC, and single-read molecular identifier groups were discarded before consensus assembly and CDR3 extraction. VDJtools was used for post-analysis of the clonotype tables, and diversity was normalized by down-sampling every dataset to the size of the smallest sample. In repertoire overlap clustering, CDR3 amino acid sequences, but not nucleotide sequences, were matched to correct batch-related cross-sample contamination. The public reads were reanalyzed by TCRdb: fastp trimming at Q25, MiXCR alignment, in-frame beta chains only. Rows are unified per CDR3 protein, each entry keeping the most common DNA and genes. These V and J calls rely on TCRdb rather than the paper's analysis. In all, the sample holds 400,000 to 500,000 distinct CDR3 sequences, and about 39% of those were seen once. Jointly, the top ten make up around 8% of the sample.

Of note for this clonotype: Its antigen remains unidentified. No per-base quality is available; no much larger clone lies one base away.

From its cysteine to its phenylalanine, the CDR3 spans 17 amino acids. Just CDR3 DNA is preserved here, 51 bases in frame from base 1. The germline V gene specifies SGHRS as CDR1 and YFSETQ as CDR2. Germline trimming: 2 bases from V, 2 bases from J; junction bases outside gene matches: 9. TCR beta repertoires were profiled from peripheral blood of approximately 13 young patients with multiple sclerosis to demonstrate the VDJtools post-analysis software. The multiple sclerosis patients were children and adolescents between about 6 and 16 years of age. The chain couples TRBV5-1 to TRBJ2-3; 9 bases in the junction line up with TRBD1. This receptor was identified in a girl aged 2-15 years with multiple sclerosis. Sample: blood. CDR3 loop: CASSFGTGFQITDTQYF. The nucleotide sequence reads TGCGCCAGCAGCTTTGGGACAGGGTTTCAAATCACAGATACGCAGTATTTT.